Following are 22 T cell receptor beta chains from one sample sequenced in a study of blood T cell repertoires in COVID-19. Using immunoSEQ multiplex PCR, the repertoire was profiled, and TCRdb retains in-frame clones only, with some absent. Among under 350,000 clones, around 87% were seen once, and the ten largest hold 3.6%. The sequencing input was peripheral blood. All receptors come from a man in his late teens or twenties with active or convalescent COVID-19.

This clone was seen once. The chain links TRBV2 to TRBJ2-3; a weak D match, TRBD2 (6 bases). The germline CDR1 and CDR2 sequences are SNHLY and FYNNEI. The CDR3 runs to 15 residues. V was pared by 6 bases and J by 0 bases, with 13 bases between. The chain's CDR3 is CASSPRGFSTDTQYF. The CDR3 DNA reads TGTGCCAGCAGCCCGCGGGGCTTTAGCACAGATACGCAGTATTTT.

This clone turned up a few times. The chain has TRBV5-6 and TRBJ2-7; the D gene is possibly TRBD1 (5 bases). Germline CDR1 and CDR2: SGHDT and YYEEEE. V lost 1 base and J lost 2, with 10 bases in between. This CDR3 is built from 14 residues. Here the CDR3 DNA reads TGTGCCAGCAGCTTGACTGACAGACCCTACGAGCAGTACTTC. It specifies CASSLTDRPYEQYF.

The chain uses TRBV24-1 and TRBJ2-5; D is perhaps TRBD1 (5 bases). The CDR3 covers 15 residues. Trimming took off 1 base at V and 0 bases at J, with 8 bases between the two ends. Germline V CDR1 and CDR2: KGHDR, SFDVKD. CDR3 sequence reads: CATSDLPDNQETQYF. DNA for the CDR3: TGTGCCACCAGTGATTTACCGGACAACCAAGAGACCCAGTACTTC.

The chain's CDR3 is CASSVQRGAHNEQFF. The CDR3 coding sequence is TGTGCCAGCAGCGTCCAGCGGGGTGCACACAATGAGCAGTTCTTC. This chain links TRBV9 with TRBJ2-1, with 7 bases matching TRBD2. The length of the CDR3 is 15 residues. Germline lookup yields CDR1 SGDLS and CDR2 YYNGEE. V was clipped by 2 bases and J by 5 bases; unmatched bases: 7. The entire variable domain, with the rest obtained from reference TRBV9 and TRBJ2-1, is as follows: DSGVTQTPKHLITATGQRVTLRCSPRSGDLSVYWYQQSLDQGLQFLIQYYNGEERAKGNILERFSAQQFPDLHSELNLSSLELGDSALYFCASSVQRGAHNEQFFGPGTRLTVL.

The gene calls are TRBV7-9 and TRBJ2-6; 10 nucleotides agree with TRBD2. CDR1 is SEHNR, CDR2 FQNEAQ, per germline (reference sequence). The V segment lost 9 bases and the J segment 0 bases; nucleotides outside the gene matches: 11. The CDR3 extends over 18 amino acids. The CDR3 DNA reads TGTGCCAGTGGGCCAGGACTAGCGGACTTCTCTGGGGCCAACGTCCTGACTTTC. Translated, it gives CASGPGLADFSGANVLTF. Supplemented by reference TRBV7-9 and TRBJ2-6, the full variable domain reads DTGVSQNPRHKITKRGQNVTFRCDPISEHNRLYWYRQTLGQGPEFLTYFQNEAQLEKSRLLSDRFSAERPKGSFSTLEIQRTEQGDSAMYLCASGPGLADFSGANVLTFGAGSRLTVL.

CDR3 loop: CASRAGGEELFF. CDR3 DNA: TGTGCCAGTCGGGCGGGGGGAGAGGAGCTGTTTTTT. This chain connects TRBV19 to TRBJ2-2, with 8 bases aligning to TRBD2. The CDR3 is 12 amino acids. CDR1 LNHDA and CDR2 SQIVND come from the germline V gene (reference sequence). The junction had 6 bases not matched to a gene; V was cut back by 8 bases and J by 10 bases.

The chain couples TRBV21-1 to TRBJ1-4. TRBV21-1 is a listed pseudogene. The CDR3 extends over 15 amino acids. The CDR3 loop reads CASSSREAQEEKLFF. The CDR3 bases are TGTGCCAGCAGCTCCCGCGAGGCCCAAGAGGAAAAACTGTTTTTT.

J is TRBJ1-5 and V is TRBV24-1, with 7 bases fitting TRBD1. After removal of 4 bases from V and 2 bases from J, the junction contained 7 bases not matched to a gene. Germline V gene sequence: CDR1 KGHDR, CDR2 SFDVKD. The CDR3 is 16 residues long. The CDR3 DNA is TGTGCCACCAGTGACTCGGGACAGCCCCGCAATCAGCCCCAGCATTTT. As protein: CATSDSGQPRNQPQHF.

This rearrangement joins TRBV5-3 to TRBJ2-1; 11 positions match TRBD2. TRBV5-3 is annotated as an ORF whose role is uncertain. Germline trimming cut 1 base from V and 0 bases from J; bases unmatched to any gene: 3. This CDR3 region has 17 residues. This CDR3 reads CARSLPSGGPSYNEQFF. CDR3 nucleotide sequence: TGTGCCAGAAGCTTGCCTAGCGGGGGGCCCTCCTACAATGAGCAGTTCTTC.

J is TRBJ1-1 and V is TRBV18; D unresolved. The V end was cut by 0 bases, the J end by 0 bases, with 8 bases between. This CDR3 region has 15 residues. Germline CDR1 and CDR2: KGHSH and LQKENI. CDR3 nucleotides: TGTGCCAGCTCACCACCTCGTACGGTGAACACTGAAGCTTTCTTT. It translates to CASSPPRTVNTEAFF.

This clone was seen a few times. The chain combines TRBV18 with TRBJ2-7; D possibly corresponds to TRBD1 (6 bases). V dropped 3 bases and J dropped 5 bases, with 14 bases sitting between them. The CDR3 is 14 amino acids. The V gene's germline CDR1 is KGHSH and CDR2 LQKENI. CDR3 residues: CASSPYTGGHEQYF. The CDR3 DNA is TGTGCCAGCTCACCTTATACTGGGGGCCACGAGCAGTACTTC. The variable domain in full, with the rest retrieved from reference TRBV18 and TRBJ2-7, is NAGVMQNPRHLVRRRGQEARLRCSPMKGHSHVYWYRQLPEEGLKFMVYLQKENIIDESGMPKERFSAEFPKEGPSILRIQQVVRGDSAAYFCASSPYTGGHEQYFGPGTRLTVT.

V gene TRBV9 combines with J gene TRBJ2-1; 8 bases map to TRBD2. Germline assignment: CDR1 SGDLS and CDR2 YYNGEE. Trimming cost V 1 base and J 2 bases; bases outside gene matches: 17. The CDR3 runs to 20 residues. The CDR3, as DNA: TGTGCCAGCAGCGTAAGGACCTCCCTCATAGCGGGGCCTGCCTACAATGAGCAGTTCTTC. Protein sequence: CASSVRTSLIAGPAYNEQFF.

The sample holds one count of this clone. The chain has TRBV29-1 and TRBJ2-5; 9 bases are a match to TRBD2. The J segment lost 5 bases and the V segment lost 4 bases, leaving 5 bases of the junction unmatched. The CDR3 sequence is 13 residues long. Germline CDR1 reads SQVTM; CDR2 reads ANQGSEA. CDR3 amino acids: CSVVWTSAETQYF. CDR3 nucleotide sequence: TGCAGCGTTGTCTGGACTAGCGCGGAGACCCAGTACTTC.

The chain is built from TRBV28 and TRBJ1-3; the D is unclear. The germline CDR1 and CDR2 sequences are MDHEN and SYDVKM. CDR3 length equals 13 residues. V lost 6 bases and J 5 bases, leaving 11 bases between the germline ends. CDR3 nucleotide sequence: TGTGCCAGCAGCCACGAGAGTCGAAACACCATATATTTT. Its protein is CASSHESRNTIYF.

The chain uses TRBV2 and TRBJ1-3; a weak D match, TRBD1 (5 bases). Germline V gene sequence: CDR1 SNHLY, CDR2 FYNNEI. With 4 bases removed from V and 0 bases from J, the gap between germline ends came to 10 bases. The CDR3 extends over 15 amino acids. As DNA, the CDR3 is TGTGCCAGCAGTGGTGGGGGGGACTCTGGAAACACCATATATTTT. Translated, it gives CASSGGGDSGNTIYF.

The rearrangement links TRBV27 to TRBJ1-1; D might be TRBD1 (6 bases). The CDR3 has 12 residues. With 8 bases removed from V and 4 bases from J, the gap between germline ends came to 11 bases. Germline V gene lookup returns CDR1 MNHEY and CDR2 SMNVEV (reference sequence). The CDR3 nucleotides are TGTGCCAGCCTCTGGGGGCCCACTGAAGCTTTCTTT. The encoded protein is CASLWGPTEAFF.

This sequence joins TRBV9 and TRBJ1-1, with TRBD1 matching 7 bases. The germline gives CDR1 SGDLS, CDR2 YYNGEE. The CDR3 covers 14 residues. The V and J ends lost 6 bases and 0 bases, in that order; junction bases with no gene match: 5. The CDR3 nucleotides read TGTGCCAGCAACAGGGGCGATATGAACACTGAAGCTTTCTTT. Amino acids: CASNRGDMNTEAFF.

The count of this clone is one. The sample has other DNA sequences that encode this CDR3 too. The chain joins TRBV6-2 or TRBV6-3 to TRBJ1-2; D gene ambiguous. V was shortened by 4 bases and J by 4 bases, with 7 bases between the two germline ends. There are 12 residues in the CDR3. The germline CDR1 and CDR2 sequences are MNHEY and SVGEGT. CDR3 nucleotides: TGTGCCAGCAGTTCCGGGAGCTATGGCTACACCTTC. Encoded protein: CASSSGSYGYTF.

The J gene is TRBJ2-3, the V gene TRBV7-6, with D possibly matching TRBD1 (6 bases). The V end lost 4 bases, the J end lost 10 bases, and 12 bases lay between the germline ends. The germline gives CDR1 SGHVS, CDR2 FNYEAQ. The CDR3 sequence is 12 residues long. This CDR3 is CASSSRTEAQYF. Written as DNA, the CDR3 is TGTGCCAGCAGCTCCCGGACAGAAGCGCAGTATTTT.

The V gene is TRBV27, the J gene TRBJ2-7; TRBD2 aligns across 7 bases. Germline CDR1 MNHEY, CDR2 SMNVEV (reference sequence). With 6 bases clipped from V and 5 bases from J, the junction kept 13 bases outside the gene matches. CDR3 size: 15 residues. The CDR3 spells CASRLIAGGVHEQYF. The CDR3 nucleotides read TGTGCCAGCAGGCTAATAGCGGGCGGCGTCCACGAGCAGTACTTC.

V is TRBV21-1 and J is TRBJ2-5; the table names TRBD1, a call not compared with the DNA. TRBV21-1 is flagged as a pseudogene. The CDR3 length is 12 residues. CDR3 nucleotides: TGTGCCAGCAGTGGGGCGCAAGAGACCCAGTACTTC. The encoded protein is CASSGAQETQYF.

The chain is built from TRBV4-2 and TRBJ2-7; 11 bases are a match to TRBD2. CDR1 LGHNA and CDR2 YNFKEQ come from the germline V gene. The CDR3 sequence is 15 residues long. Unmatched junction bases numbered 3, after V lost 2 bases and J lost 3 bases. The CDR3, as DNA: TGTGCCAGCAGCCAAATAGCGGGGGGGGACTACGAGCAGTACTTC. It specifies CASSQIAGGDYEQYF.